A single sample gave rise to the 7 T cell receptor beta chains below, sequenced in a study of cytomegalovirus exposure and HLA in healthy donors. The PCR made use of 60 Vbeta and 13 Jbeta primers. Generated by immunoSEQ multiplex PCR, the TCRdb table keeps only in-frame clones and is missing some. The sample lists 150,000 to 200,000 clones; 75% to 85% were seen once. The sequenced sample consisted of PBMCs. The receptor source for this set is a man aged 30 to 45 in good health and CMV-seropositive.

The V call is TRBV28, the J call TRBJ2-1; 7 bases are a match to TRBD2. Germline V gene sequence: CDR1 MDHEN, CDR2 SYDVKM. V lost 4 bases, J lost 4 bases, and 7 bases stayed unmatched. CDR3 size: 15 residues. The CDR3 coding sequence is TGTGCCAGCAGTTCGGTGGGAGGGCCATACAATGAGCAGTTCTTC. Amino acid sequence: CASSSVGGPYNEQFF. Based on the CDR3 plus reference TRBV28 and TRBJ2-1, the full variable domain is DVKVTQSSRYLVKRTGEKVFLECVQDMDHENMFWYRQDPGLGLRLIYFSYDVKMKEKGDIPEGYSVSREKKERFSLILESASTNQTSMYLCASSSVGGPYNEQFFGPGTRLTVL.

The J gene is TRBJ2-5, the V gene TRBV5-5; maybe TRBD1 (6 bases). The length of the CDR3 is 11 residues. The V end was cut by 8 bases, the J end by 1 base, with 6 bases between. The V gene's germline CDR1 is SGHKS and CDR2 YYEKEE (reference sequence). Here the CDR3 reads CARDSQETQYF. The CDR3 bases are TGTGCCAGGGACAGCCAAGAGACCCAGTACTTC.

This rearrangement joins TRBV5-8 to TRBJ2-7; D is unclear. This CDR3 has 12 residues. The V gene lost 5 bases and the J gene lost 7 bases, with 13 bases spanning the gap. Looked up from germline, CDR1 is SGHTS and CDR2 is YDEGEE. CDR3 nucleotide sequence: TGTGCCAGCAGTTATGACTCCCGAGAGCAGTACTTC. Residues: CASSYDSREQYF.

This clone has a handful of counts. This rearrangement joins TRBV7-8 to TRBJ2-1; D perhaps matches TRBD1 (6 bases). The CDR3 runs 14 residues. The germline gives CDR1 SGHVS, CDR2 FQNEAQ. V was trimmed by 1 base and J by 7 bases, leaving 11 bases between them. CDR3 bases: TGTGCCAGCAGCTTAGGGGGGCGCGGGAATGAGCAGTTCTTC. This sequence encodes CASSLGGRGNEQFF.

The J gene is TRBJ2-7, the V gene TRBV30; TRBD2 matches 8 bases. Germline CDR1 reads GTSNPN; CDR2 reads SVGIG (reference sequence). The CDR3 loop spans 15 amino acids. After removal of 2 bases from V and 3 bases from J, the junction contained 9 bases not matched to a gene. In DNA form, the CDR3 reads TGTGCCTGGAGTAGTCCTAGCGGGCTAGGCTACGAGCAGTACTTC. This sequence encodes CAWSSPSGLGYEQYF.

The sample holds a few counts of this clone. This chain joins TRBV7-9 and TRBJ1-1; D is possibly TRBD1 (5 bases). The CDR3 has 15 amino acids. CDR1 and CDR2 (germline): SEHNR, FQNEAQ (reference sequence). Trimming shortened V by 3 bases and J by 0 bases, and 11 bases separated the two germline ends. CDR3 DNA sequence: TGTGCCAGCAGCTTGCGAGGGGAGGTGAACACTGAAGCTTTCTTT. Its translation: CASSLRGEVNTEAFF. Drawing the rest from reference TRBV7-9 and TRBJ1-1, the complete variable domain is DTGVSQNPRHKITKRGQNVTFRCDPISEHNRLYWYRQTLGQGPEFLTYFQNEAQLEKSRLLSDRFSAERPKGSFSTLEIQRTEQGDSAMYLCASSLRGEVNTEAFFGQGTRLTVV.

This clone was seen a handful of times. This chain uses TRBV7-6 with TRBJ2-7; TRBD2 matches 10 bases. V was pared by 2 bases and J by 5 bases, with 21 bases of the junction left unmatched. The germline CDR1 and CDR2 sequences are SGHVS and FNYEAQ. The CDR3 covers 20 residues. This CDR3 reads CASSLRIPEPVAGGSHEQYF. Here the CDR3 DNA reads TGTGCCAGCAGCTTACGGATCCCTGAGCCGGTAGCGGGAGGTTCGCACGAGCAGTACTTC.